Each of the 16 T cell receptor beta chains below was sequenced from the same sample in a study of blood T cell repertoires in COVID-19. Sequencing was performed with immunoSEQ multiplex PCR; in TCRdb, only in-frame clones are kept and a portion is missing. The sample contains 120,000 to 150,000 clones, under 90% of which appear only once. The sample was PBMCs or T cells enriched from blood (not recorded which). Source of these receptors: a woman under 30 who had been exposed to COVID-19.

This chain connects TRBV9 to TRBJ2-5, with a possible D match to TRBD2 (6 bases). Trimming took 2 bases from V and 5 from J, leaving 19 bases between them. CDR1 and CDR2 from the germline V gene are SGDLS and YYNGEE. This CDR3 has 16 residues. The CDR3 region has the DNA TGTGCCAGCAGCGTGACCGGGACTGCGGGCAGGGAGACCCAGTACTTC. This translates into CASSVTGTAGRETQYF.

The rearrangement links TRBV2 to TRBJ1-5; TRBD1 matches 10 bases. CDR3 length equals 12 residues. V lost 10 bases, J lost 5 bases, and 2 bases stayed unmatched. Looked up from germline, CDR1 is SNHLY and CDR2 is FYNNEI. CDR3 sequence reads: CATGQGDQPQHF. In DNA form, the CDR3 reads TGTGCCACCGGACAGGGGGATCAGCCCCAGCATTTT.

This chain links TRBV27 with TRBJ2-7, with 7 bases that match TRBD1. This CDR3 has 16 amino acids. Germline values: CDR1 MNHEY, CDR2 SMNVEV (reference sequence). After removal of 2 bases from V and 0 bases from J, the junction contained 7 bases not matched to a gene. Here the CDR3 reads CASSLASGTASYEQYF. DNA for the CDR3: TGTGCCAGCAGTTTAGCCTCCGGGACAGCCTCCTACGAGCAGTACTTC.

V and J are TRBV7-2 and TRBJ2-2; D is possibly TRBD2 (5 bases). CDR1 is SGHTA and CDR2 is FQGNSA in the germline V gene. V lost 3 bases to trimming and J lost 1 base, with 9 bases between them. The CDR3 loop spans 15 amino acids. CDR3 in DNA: TGTGCCAGCAGCTTCCGGAGCGGGAACACCGGGGAGCTGTTTTTT. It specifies CASSFRSGNTGELFF.

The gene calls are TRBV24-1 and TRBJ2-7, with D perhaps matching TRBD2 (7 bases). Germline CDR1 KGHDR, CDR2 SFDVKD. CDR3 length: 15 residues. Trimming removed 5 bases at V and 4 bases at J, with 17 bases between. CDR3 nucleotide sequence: TGTGCCACCAGTGTGCCCCGAAGGGGGGGGTACGAGCAGTACTTC. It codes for CATSVPRRGGYEQYF.

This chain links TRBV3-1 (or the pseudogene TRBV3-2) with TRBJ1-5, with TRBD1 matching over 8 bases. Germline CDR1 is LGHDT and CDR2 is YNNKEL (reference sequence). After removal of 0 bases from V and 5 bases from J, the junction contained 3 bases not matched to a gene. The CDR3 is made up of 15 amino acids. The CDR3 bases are TGTGCCAGCAGCCAAGAAGGGACAGGTGATCAGCCCCAGCATTTT. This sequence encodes CASSQEGTGDQPQHF.

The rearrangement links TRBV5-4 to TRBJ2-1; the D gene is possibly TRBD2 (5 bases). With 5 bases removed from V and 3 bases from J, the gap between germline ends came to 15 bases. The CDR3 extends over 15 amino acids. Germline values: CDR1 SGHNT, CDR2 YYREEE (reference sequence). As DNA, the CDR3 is TGTGCCAGCAGATCGGGTGGGAGCAACTACAATGAGCAGTTCTTC. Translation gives CASRSGGSNYNEQFF.

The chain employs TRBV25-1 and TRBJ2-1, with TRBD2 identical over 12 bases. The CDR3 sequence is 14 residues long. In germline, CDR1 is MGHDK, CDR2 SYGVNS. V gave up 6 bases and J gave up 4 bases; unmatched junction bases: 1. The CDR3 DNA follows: TGTGCCAGCAGGCTAGCGGGAGGGTACAATGAGCAGTTCTTC. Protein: CASRLAGGYNEQFF.

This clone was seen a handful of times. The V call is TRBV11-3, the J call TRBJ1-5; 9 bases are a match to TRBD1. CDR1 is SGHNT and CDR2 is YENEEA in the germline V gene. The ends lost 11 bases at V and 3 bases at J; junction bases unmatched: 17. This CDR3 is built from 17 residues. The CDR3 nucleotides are TGTGCCCCCCGACAGAAGATAGGGACAGGGCCCAATCAGCCCCAGCATTTT. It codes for CAPRQKIGTGPNQPQHF.

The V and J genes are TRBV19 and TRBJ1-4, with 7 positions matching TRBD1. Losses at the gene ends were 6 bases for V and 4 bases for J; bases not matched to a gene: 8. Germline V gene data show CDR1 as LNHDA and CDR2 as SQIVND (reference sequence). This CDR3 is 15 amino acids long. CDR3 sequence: CASSREGQFNEKLFF. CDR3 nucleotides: TGTGCCAGTAGCCGAGAGGGACAGTTTAATGAAAAACTGTTTTTT.

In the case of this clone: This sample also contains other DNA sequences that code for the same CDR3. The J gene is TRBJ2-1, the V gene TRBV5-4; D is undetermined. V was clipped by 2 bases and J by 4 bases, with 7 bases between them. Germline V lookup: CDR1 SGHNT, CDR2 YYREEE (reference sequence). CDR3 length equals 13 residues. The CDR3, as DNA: TGTGCCAGCAGCTTAGCACTATACAATGAGCAGTTCTTC. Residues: CASSLALYNEQFF.

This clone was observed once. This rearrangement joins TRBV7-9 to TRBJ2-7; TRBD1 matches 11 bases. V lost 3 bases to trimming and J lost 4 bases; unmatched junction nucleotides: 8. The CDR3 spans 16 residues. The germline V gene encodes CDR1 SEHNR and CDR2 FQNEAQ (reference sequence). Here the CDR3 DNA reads TGTGCCAGCAGCTTCAACCGGGACAGGGGGGCTTACGAGCAGTACTTC. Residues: CASSFNRDRGAYEQYF.

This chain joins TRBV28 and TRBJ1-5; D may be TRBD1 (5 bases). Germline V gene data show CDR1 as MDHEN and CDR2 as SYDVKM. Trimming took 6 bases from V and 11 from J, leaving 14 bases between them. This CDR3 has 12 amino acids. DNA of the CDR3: TGTGCCAGCAGGCTGGCGGGGGAAACCCAGCATTTT. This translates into CASRLAGETQHF.

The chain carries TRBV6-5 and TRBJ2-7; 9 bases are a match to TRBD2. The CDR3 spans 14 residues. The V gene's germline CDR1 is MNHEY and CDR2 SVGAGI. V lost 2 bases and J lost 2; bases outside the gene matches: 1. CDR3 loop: CASSYGGRAYEQYF. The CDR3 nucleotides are TGTGCCAGCAGTTACGGCGGGAGGGCCTACGAGCAGTACTTC.

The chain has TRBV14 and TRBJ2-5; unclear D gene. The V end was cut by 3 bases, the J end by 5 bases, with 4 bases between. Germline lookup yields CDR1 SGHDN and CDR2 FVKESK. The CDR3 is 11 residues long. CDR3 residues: CASSHGETQYF. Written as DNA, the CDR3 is TGTGCCAGCAGCCACGGGGAGACCCAGTACTTC.

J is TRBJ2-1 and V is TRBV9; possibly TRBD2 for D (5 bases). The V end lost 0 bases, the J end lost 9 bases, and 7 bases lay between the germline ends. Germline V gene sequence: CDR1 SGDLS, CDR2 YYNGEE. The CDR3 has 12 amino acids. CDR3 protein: CASSVDRGEQFF. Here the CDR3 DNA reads TGTGCCAGCAGCGTAGATCGGGGTGAGCAGTTCTTC.